This is a list of T cell receptor beta chains from one sample in a study of cytomegalovirus exposure and HLA in healthy donors. Assay: immunoSEQ multiplex PCR; the TCRdb copy retains only in-frame clones and omits some. Found here are around 170,000 clones, over 60% of them singletons; the top ten hold approximately 1.4%. Sample: PBMCs. All receptors derive from a girl aged 10 to 17 in good health and CMV-seronegative. Both conserved end residues are part of each CDR3. Each record gives: D gene, V gene, J gene, clone size, CDR3 protein, CDR3 DNA. The D gene is left open where the match is weak. Where a row states a size, it is once, few, many or the class of an expanded clone; other rows omit it.

>NA|TRBV19|TRBJ1-1|many
CASTPTERTEAFF
TGTGCCAGTACCCCGACCGAGCGAACTGAAGCTTTCTTT
>TRBD1|TRBV27|TRBJ1-1|NA
CASSFRDRETEAFF
TGTGCCAGCAGTTTTCGGGACAGGGAGACTGAAGCTTTCTTT
>TRBD1|TRBV25-1|TRBJ1-2|NA
CASKTGGGGNGYTF
TGTGCCAGCAAGACAGGGGGCGGAGGTAATGGCTACACCTTC
>NA|TRBV2|TRBJ1-2|NA
CASSFRESDSANYGYTF
TGTGCCAGCAGTTTCCGGGAGAGCGACTCAGCTAACTATGGCTACACCTTC
>NA|TRBV6-1|TRBJ1-6|NA
CASRSGSYNSPLHF
TGTGCCAGCAGATCCGGCTCCTATAATTCACCCCTCCACTTT
>NA|TRBV15|TRBJ2-2|NA
CATSRRVDTGELFF
TGTGCCACCAGCAGACGGGTGGATACCGGGGAGCTGTTTTTT
>NA|TRBV2|TRBJ2-7|NA
CASSSQGLVSYEQYF
TGTGCCAGCAGTTCCCAGGGTCTTGTTTCCTACGAGCAGTACTTC
>TRBD1|TRBV15|TRBJ1-6|NA
CATSRDIQRQGIGSPLHF
TGTGCCACCAGCAGAGATATCCAACGACAGGGCATAGGGTCACCCCTCCACTTT
>TRBD2|TRBV5-1|TRBJ2-1|NA
CASGPSGGAYNEQFF
TGCGCCAGCGGGCCTAGCGGGGGGGCCTACAATGAGCAGTTCTTC
>NA|TRBV7-6|TRBJ2-5|once
CASSLGWREAQYF
TGTGCCAGCAGCTTAGGGTGGAGGGAGGCCCAGTACTTC
>NA|TRBV6-1|TRBJ1-2|many
CASRPKTGYGYTF
TGTGCCAGCAGACCCAAGACGGGTTATGGCTACACCTTC
>TRBD1|TRBV6-6|TRBJ2-2|NA
CASSSPGQSNTGELFF
TGTGCCAGCAGTTCTCCGGGACAGTCGAACACCGGGGAGCTGTTTTTT
>TRBD2|TRBV5-8|TRBJ2-1|NA
CASSLEVYGGAAYNEQFF
TGTGCCAGCAGCTTGGAGGTGTACGGGGGGGCCGCGTACAATGAGCAGTTCTTC
>TRBD1|TRBV4-1|TRBJ1-1|NA
CASSQDGTGGADTEAFF
TGCGCCAGCAGCCAAGATGGGACAGGTGGGGCGGACACTGAAGCTTTCTTT
>NA|TRBV5-1|TRBJ1-5|few
CASSPQGSNQPQHF
TGCGCCAGCAGCCCCCAGGGAAGCAATCAGCCCCAGCATTTT
>TRBD1|TRBV15|TRBJ1-1|NA
CATSSTGQGYTEAFF
TGTGCCACCAGCAGTACCGGACAGGGGTACACTGAAGCTTTCTTT
>TRBD1|TRBV4-2|TRBJ1-4|NA
CASSPGGNEKLFF
TGTGCCAGCAGCCCAGGGGGTAATGAAAAACTGTTTTTT
>NA|TRBV7-6|TRBJ2-7|NA
CASSQNTGTYEQYF
TGTGCCAGCAGCCAGAACACAGGGACCTACGAGCAGTACTTC
>NA|TRBV5-1|TRBJ1-1|few
CASSAGPSNTEAFF
TGCGCCAGCAGCGCGGGTCCATCGAACACTGAAGCTTTCTTT
>TRBD2|TRBV2|TRBJ2-3|NA
CASSWSGGTDTQYF
TGTGCCAGCAGTTGGAGCGGGGGCACAGATACGCAGTATTTT
>TRBD1|TRBV27|TRBJ1-2|few
CASSLSTGTGNYGYTF
TGTGCCAGCAGTTTATCGACAGGGACAGGGAACTATGGCTACACCTTC
>NA|TRBV2|TRBJ2-7|few
CAGGGLAYEQYF
TGTGCCGGAGGAGGCCTAGCCTACGAGCAGTACTTC
>NA|TRBV6-4|TRBJ1-6|few
CARRRGIEAPLHF
TGTGCCAGAAGACGGGGTATTGAGGCACCCCTCCACTTT
>TRBD1|TRBV5-4|TRBJ1-1|NA
CASSFHRGSNTEAFF
TGTGCCAGCAGCTTCCACAGGGGCTCTAACACTGAAGCTTTCTTT
>TRBD1|TRBV5-6|TRBJ2-7|NA
CASSLSDRSSYEQYF
TGTGCCAGCAGCTTGTCGGACAGGAGCTCCTACGAGCAGTACTTC
>TRBD1|TRBV9|TRBJ2-5|NA
CASSAGRGFPEETQYF
TGTGCCAGCAGCGCTGGCAGGGGGTTTCCAGAAGAGACCCAGTACTTC
>TRBD2|TRBV6-1|TRBJ2-7|once
CASSVRGTSGAYEQYF
TGTGCCAGCAGTGTCCGAGGGACTAGCGGGGCCTACGAGCAGTACTTC
>NA|TRBV4-1|TRBJ2-7|NA
CASSQVKGAEQYF
TGCGCCAGCAGCCAAGTAAAAGGGGCCGAGCAGTACTTC
>TRBD1|TRBV5-6|TRBJ1-6|NA
CASSLEDRDSSLHF
TGTGCCAGCAGCTTGGAGGACAGGGACTCTAGCCTCCACTTT
>TRBD1|TRBV29-1|TRBJ2-1|once
CSVRQGSNEQFF
TGCAGCGTTCGACAGGGTAGTAATGAGCAGTTCTTC
>TRBD2|TRBV5-1|TRBJ2-7|NA
CASSLSGLAGGYEQYF
TGCGCCAGCAGCTTGAGTGGTCTAGCGGGGGGGTATGAGCAGTACTTC
>TRBD1|TRBV25-1|TRBJ1-4|NA
CASMGGAGGANEKLFF
TGTGCCAGCATGGGGGGCGCAGGGGGAGCTAATGAAAAACTGTTTTTT
>NA|TRBV27|TRBJ2-5|once
CASSGGVETQYF
TGTGCCAGCTCAGGAGGCGTGGAGACCCAGTACTTC
>TRBD2|TRBV4-2|TRBJ2-1|NA
CASSASGGSIYNEQFF
TGTGCCAGCAGCGCCAGCGGGGGGTCCATCTACAATGAGCAGTTCTTC
>NA|TRBV14|TRBJ1-1|NA
CASSQLLNTEAFF
TGTGCCAGCAGCCAACTGTTGAACACTGAAGCTTTCTTT
>NA|TRBV9|TRBJ2-1|NA
CATNNGDTVNEQFF
TGTGCCACCAACAACGGGGATACGGTGAATGAGCAGTTCTTC
>NA|TRBV7-3|TRBJ2-3|NA
CASSLAGLTDTQYF
TGTGCCAGCAGCTTAGCGGGGTTGACAGATACGCAGTATTTT
>NA|TRBV10-3|TRBJ1-1|NA
CAISDPEEGGYTEAFF
TGTGCCATCAGTGACCCAGAGGAGGGAGGGTACACTGAAGCTTTCTTT
>NA|TRBV6-5|TRBJ2-2|few
CASRLVGTGELFF
TGTGCCAGCAGACTAGTTGGCACCGGGGAGCTGTTTTTT
>TRBD1|TRBV19|TRBJ1-5|NA
CASSIDRGINQPQHF
TGTGCCAGTAGTATCGACAGGGGGATTAATCAGCCCCAGCATTTT
>TRBD1|TRBV28|TRBJ1-5|few
CASSLLGTGDRGNQPQHF
TGTGCCAGCAGTTTATTGGGGACAGGGGACAGAGGCAATCAGCCCCAGCATTTT
>TRBD2|TRBV6-1|TRBJ2-1|NA
CASTRTSGVYNEQFF
TGTGCCAGCACCCGGACTAGCGGGGTTTACAATGAGCAGTTCTTC
>NA|TRBV7-9|TRBJ1-5|few
CASSSTGSNQPQHF
TGTGCCAGCAGCTCTACAGGTAGCAATCAGCCCCAGCATTTT